These T cell receptor beta chains were read from a single sample in a study of Ad26.COV2.S vaccination and SARS-CoV-2 variants. Profiling relied on immunoSEQ multiplex PCR, and the TCRdb table lists in-frame clones only, not all of them. The sample has a few hundred thousand clones, 87% seen once. The sequenced sample was peripheral blood, obtained in a trial of Ad26.COV2.S vaccine versus placebo. Receptors were obtained from a person aged 18-60 years who received the Ad26.COV2.S COVID-19 vaccine or a placebo. The conserved cysteine and the conserved F or W are not part of the CDR3 here. The D gene is left open where the match is weak. The size of a clone is reported for some rows only, either as once, few or many, or as a class for expanded clones.

>TRBJ1-2|.|TRBV12-3/TRBV12-4|11|.
ASSSRINYGYT
>TRBJ2-2|.|TRBV7-9|15|.
ASSLSGNTVNTGELF
>TRBJ1-1|.|TRBV6-6|12|.
ASSYHWDDTEAF
>TRBJ1-1|TRBD1|TRBV7-9|10|.
ASSLEQGGAF
>TRBJ2-1|.|TRBV12-3/TRBV12-4|11|.
ASSFQFPREQF
>TRBJ1-2|.|TRBV12-3/TRBV12-4|11|.
ASMTEGLGGYT
>TRBJ1-2|TRBD1|TRBV19|12|.
ASSILDRENGYT
>TRBJ2-7|TRBD2|TRBV6-6|13|few
ASRLTSGGLYEQY
>TRBJ2-3|.|TRBV5-6|12|.
ASSLPGATDTQY
>TRBJ1-1|TRBD1|TRBV18|12|few
ASSPRRGLSEAF
>TRBJ1-3|.|TRBV12-3/TRBV12-4|11|.
ASSLEIGNTIY
>TRBJ2-1|.|TRBV19|14|.
ASSLSSGYKYNEQF
>TRBJ2-7|.|TRBV6-2/TRBV6-3|11|.
ASSNLNAYEQY
>TRBJ1-2|.|TRBV28|11|.
ASSLSDLIGYT
>TRBJ2-5|.|TRBV29-1|12|.
SVDRDTPRETQY
>TRBJ2-7|.|TRBV27|13|.
ASSQSPTTWYEQY
>TRBJ2-3|.|TRBV2|15|.
ASSVGGLITSTDTQY
>TRBJ1-3|.|TRBV2|12|.
ASSQDISGNTIY
>TRBJ1-3|.|TRBV3-1/TRBV3-2|15|few
ASRATQTVRSGNTIY
>TRBJ1-5|.|TRBV7-2|16|.
ASSLEPGSPYSNQPQH
>TRBJ1-5|TRBD1|TRBV7-9|13|.
ASSLEGASNQPQH